This TCR beta chain was captured by sequencing in a study of T cell responses to AZD1222 COVID-19 vaccine. Findings of the study overall: Spike-spanning, vaccine-associated CD4 TCRs were dominant at 160-218 and 743-854.

Using immunoSEQ multiplex PCR, the repertoire was profiled, and TCRdb retains in-frame clones only, with some absent. The table records roughly 120,000 clones, roughly 91% of them present only once. On this clone itself: Its target is not known.

V dropped 1 base and J dropped 8 bases, with 8 bases sitting between them. CDR3 length: 13 residues. Per germline, CDR1 LGHNA and CDR2 YNFKEQ. The sequence was obtained from an adult who received the AZD1222 COVID-19 vaccine. Sequences were derived from peripheral blood, sampled 28 days after the second AZD1222 dose. V gene TRBV4-2 combines with J gene TRBJ1-4; no clear D. The CDR3 nucleotides are TGTGCCAGCAGCCAAGGCTTATTCGAAAAACTGTTTTTT. It codes for CASSQGLFEKLFF.